This T cell receptor beta chain was captured in a study of response to subunit inactivated influenza vaccine. Study results and caveats: Each seasonal influenza vaccination recruits few new T cells, the authors suggested.

On this clonotype itself: The antigen is undetermined.

The CDR3 sequence is 12 residues long. V dropped 6 bases and J dropped 10 bases, with 14 bases sitting between them. Germline assignment: CDR1 SGHAT and CDR2 FQDESV (reference sequence). In TCRdb, the RT-PCR reads were re-called with MiXCR into one record per CDR3 protein. The sample contains hundreds of thousands of distinct CDR3 sequences, approximately 7.7% of which appear only once. The sample consisted of PBMCs from blood, taken around 2 years after vaccination. The chain has TRBV11-1 and TRBJ2-3; TRBD2 might be the D (6 bases). The TCR originated in a man aged 45 to 75 who received an inactivated influenza vaccine. CDR3 coding DNA: TGTGCCAGCAGTCGGGACTTCTCCTCGCAGTATTTT. Amino acids: CASSRDFSSQYF.